These 31 T cell receptor beta chains originate from one sample sequenced in a study of cytomegalovirus exposure and HLA in healthy donors. Use of 60 Vbeta and 13 Jbeta primers characterized the PCR. Produced via immunoSEQ multiplex PCR; TCRdb's table is partial and in-frame only. Found here are just under 65,000 clones, around three quarters of them singletons; the top ten hold about 4.5%. Input material: PBMCs. Every receptor here comes from a woman between 25 and 40 years old in good health and CMV-seronegative.

The gene calls are TRBV9 and TRBJ1-5; D may be TRBD1 (6 bases). Germline V CDR1 and CDR2: SGDLS, YYNGEE. Trimming removed 4 bases from V and 4 bases from J, with 9 bases in between. CDR3 size: 13 residues. In DNA, the CDR3 is TGTGCCAGCAGCAGGACAGATAATCAGCCCCAGCATTTT. Translated, it gives CASSRTDNQPQHF.

The V gene is TRBV4-1, the J gene TRBJ2-7, with 8 positions matching TRBD1. The germline V gene has CDR1 MGHRA and CDR2 YSYEKL. This CDR3 comprises 14 residues. The J segment lost 5 bases and the V segment lost 4 bases, leaving 7 bases of the junction unmatched. The CDR3 DNA is TGCGCCAGCAGCCGGGGGGCAGGGGGCGACGAGCAGTACTTC. Translated, it gives CASSRGAGGDEQYF.

In this sample, this clone turned up a few times. The CDR3 DNA follows: TGTGCCAGCACCAAGGACAGGGATAATCAGCCCCAGCATTTT. Amino acids: CASTKDRDNQPQHF. The chain is built from TRBV28 and TRBJ1-5, with 8 bases aligning to TRBD1. Germline loops: CDR1 MDHEN, CDR2 SYDVKM. The junction had 6 bases not matched to a gene; V was cut back by 7 bases and J by 4 bases. The CDR3 runs 14 residues. Using reference TRBV28 and TRBJ1-5 for the parts outside the CDR3, the full variable domain is DVKVTQSSRYLVKRTGEKVFLECVQDMDHENMFWYRQDPGLGLRLIYFSYDVKMKEKGDIPEGYSVSREKKERFSLILESASTNQTSMYLCASTKDRDNQPQHFGDGTRLSIL.

This chain uses TRBV30 with TRBJ1-2, with a tentative D call TRBD1 (5 bases). Trimming cost V 5 bases and J 4 bases, with 14 bases left between them. Germline V gives CDR1 GTSNPN, CDR2 SVGIG (reference sequence). CDR3 size: 13 residues. The chain's CDR3 is CAWGSGTFYGYTF. The CDR3 nucleotides read TGTGCCTGGGGATCCGGGACTTTCTATGGCTACACCTTC.

The gene calls are TRBV28 and TRBJ1-5; D is unresolved. The CDR3 has 12 residues. V lost 4 bases, J lost 9 bases, and 10 bases lay in between. Per the germline V gene, CDR1 is MDHEN and CDR2 is SYDVKM. The CDR3 reads CASSSGSLPQHF. Here the CDR3 DNA reads TGTGCCAGCAGTTCCGGGTCCTTGCCCCAGCATTTT.

The chain recombines TRBV30 with TRBJ2-7, with D possibly matching TRBD1 (6 bases). This CDR3 has 12 residues. In germline, CDR1 is GTSNPN, CDR2 SVGIG (reference sequence). V dropped 1 base and J dropped 7 bases, with 11 bases sitting between them. This CDR3 is CAWSATGKEQYF. Written as DNA, the CDR3 is TGTGCCTGGAGTGCCACAGGGAAGGAGCAGTACTTC.

The chain joins TRBV4-3 to TRBJ2-1; 9 bases fit TRBD2. Germline CDR1 reads LGHNA; CDR2 reads YSLEER. This CDR3 contains 15 residues. J lost 2 bases, V lost 1 base, and 0 bases had no gene match. The DNA for the CDR3 is TGCGCCAGCAGCCAAGGCGGGAGGGCCTACAATGAGCAGTTCTTC. Encoded protein: CASSQGGRAYNEQFF.

This chain joins TRBV6-1 and TRBJ1-2; 7 bases map to TRBD1. Germline loops: CDR1 MNHNS, CDR2 SASEGT. There are 14 residues in the CDR3. Unmatched junction bases numbered 4, after V lost 4 bases and J lost 2 bases. The CDR3 DNA reads as TGTGCCAGCAGTGCCCCACAGGGGAACTATGGCTACACCTTC. Protein product: CASSAPQGNYGYTF.

This clone showed up just once. V is TRBV4-1 and J is TRBJ2-7, with 7 bases lining up with TRBD2. The J segment lost 5 bases and the V segment lost 1 base, leaving 8 bases of the junction unmatched. This CDR3 is built from 15 residues. Germline V gene sequence: CDR1 MGHRA, CDR2 YSYEKL. The CDR3 sequence: CASSQAVGGRDEQYF. The CDR3 DNA sequence: TGCGCCAGCAGCCAAGCAGTGGGAGGGAGAGACGAGCAGTACTTC.

The rearrangement uses TRBV29-1 and TRBJ2-5; tentatively, D is TRBD2 (5 bases). The V end lost 5 bases, the J end lost 5 bases, and 12 bases lay between the germline ends. Germline V gene data show CDR1 as SQVTM and CDR2 as ANQGSEA. The CDR3 runs 12 residues. CDR3 sequence reads: CSVSPSTETQYF. The CDR3 DNA sequence: TGCAGCGTTTCCCCTAGCACGGAGACCCAGTACTTC.

This chain uses TRBV29-1 with TRBJ2-7, with TRBD1 matching 7 bases. In germline, CDR1 is SQVTM, CDR2 ANQGSEA. CDR3 length equals 11 residues. After removal of 6 bases from V and 5 bases from J, the junction contained 4 bases not matched to a gene. Written as DNA, the CDR3 is TGCAGCGTCGGCACAGGGGACGAGCAGTACTTC. Amino acid sequence: CSVGTGDEQYF.

This chain connects TRBV7-8 to TRBJ1-1, with a weak D call TRBD1 (6 bases). CDR1 is SGHVS and CDR2 is FQNEAQ in the germline V gene. The CDR3 covers 13 residues. V shed 7 bases and J shed 7 bases, with 16 bases lying between them. For the CDR3, the DNA is TGTGCCAGCATGCTACACAGGGATGATGAAGCTTTCTTT. Its translation: CASMLHRDDEAFF.

This sequence joins TRBV4-1 and TRBJ2-7, with 8 bases fitting TRBD1. Germline V gene sequence: CDR1 MGHRA, CDR2 YSYEKL. This CDR3 has 17 residues. Losses at the gene ends were 2 bases for V and 6 bases for J; bases not matched to a gene: 15. The CDR3 sequence is CASSQLPTWTGRREQYF. CDR3 in DNA: TGCGCCAGCAGCCAACTCCCTACTTGGACAGGGCGCCGCGAGCAGTACTTC.

V usage is TRBV25-1 and J usage is TRBJ2-1, with D possibly matching TRBD2 (6 bases). Deletions cut 1 base from V and 9 bases from J, with 16 bases between. Germline lookup yields CDR1 MGHDK and CDR2 SYGVNS. The CDR3 loop spans 15 amino acids. For the CDR3, the DNA is TGTGCCAGCAGTGAATTGCGGGGAACTCTGGCTGAGCAGTTCTTC. Amino acid sequence: CASSELRGTLAEQFF.

V usage is TRBV5-8 and J usage is TRBJ1-1; D gene unclear. Trimming stripped 6 bases from V and 13 bases from J, with 13 bases between. The V gene's germline CDR1 is SGHTS and CDR2 YDEGEE. The CDR3 contains 10 residues. In DNA form, the CDR3 reads TGTGCCAGCAATGCCTTTCAGATTTTCTTT. As protein: CASNAFQIFF.

The rearrangement joins TRBV6-1 to TRBJ2-7, with TRBD1 matching over 9 bases. Germline CDR1 is MNHNS and CDR2 is SASEGT. The V segment lost 8 bases and the J segment 1 base; nucleotides outside the gene matches: 0. CDR3 length equals 12 residues. CDR3 DNA: TGTGCCAGCGGGACAGGGTCCTACGAGCAGTACTTC. Its translation is CASGTGSYEQYF.

This rearrangement joins TRBV10-3 to TRBJ2-1; unclear D gene. The V and J ends lost 4 bases and 1 base respectively, with 8 bases between them. The CDR3 covers 14 residues. Germline loops: CDR1 ENHRY, CDR2 SYGVKD. The CDR3 sequence is CAISGEPSYNEQFF. The CDR3 DNA reads TGTGCCATCAGTGGAGAGCCGTCCTACAATGAGCAGTTCTTC.

V usage is TRBV6-5 and J usage is TRBJ2-1; 9 bases fit TRBD2. V dropped 8 bases and J dropped 6; count of bases not matched to a gene: 5. The CDR3 totals 13 residues. The germline V gene has CDR1 MNHEY and CDR2 SVGAGI. The DNA of the CDR3 is TGTGCCAGCGGGGAGCGGGGGGCCAATGAGCAGTTCTTC. This translates into CASGERGANEQFF.

The chain recombines TRBV7-2 with TRBJ2-7; 13 bases align to TRBD2. V lost 2 bases and J lost 5; bases outside the gene matches: 12. The CDR3 spans 18 residues. The V gene's germline CDR1 is SGHTA and CDR2 FQGNSA. CDR3 nucleotide sequence: TGTGCCAGCAGCTTAAAAGGCCCCGGGACTAGCGGGATCCACGAGCAGTACTTC. Its protein product is CASSLKGPGTSGIHEQYF.

The rearrangement uses TRBV15 and TRBJ1-2; 9 nucleotides line up with TRBD1. The CDR3 contains 14 residues. With V trimmed by 6 bases and J by 4 bases, 6 bases remained unmatched. Germline loops: CDR1 LNHNV, CDR2 YYDKDF (reference sequence). The CDR3 is CATRRDRVSYGYTF. CDR3 nucleotides: TGTGCCACCAGAAGGGACAGGGTTAGCTATGGCTACACCTTC.

V usage is TRBV9 and J usage is TRBJ1-2; possibly TRBD1 for D (6 bases). In germline, CDR1 is SGDLS, CDR2 YYNGEE. The CDR3 length is 16 residues. Trimming took off 4 bases at V and 8 bases at J, with 24 bases between the two ends. CDR3 nucleotides: TGTGCCAGCAGCTTCAACGGCCAAACGGGACAAGGGGGCTACACCTTC. This sequence encodes CASSFNGQTGQGGYTF.

The rearrangement joins TRBV6-5 to TRBJ2-7, with D possibly TRBD2 on 5 matching bases. The CDR3 loop spans 15 amino acids. The V end lost 5 bases, the J end lost 0 bases, and 14 bases lay between the germline ends. Per the germline V gene, CDR1 is MNHEY and CDR2 is SVGAGI. Written as DNA, the CDR3 is TGTGCCAGCAGTCTCACCGGGATTATCTCCTACGAGCAGTACTTC. Residues: CASSLTGIISYEQYF.

The chain carries TRBV7-8 and TRBJ2-1, with TRBD2 matching 8 bases. After removal of 1 base from V and 8 bases from J, the junction contained 19 bases not matched to a gene. The germline V gene encodes CDR1 SGHVS and CDR2 FQNEAQ. This CDR3 is 19 amino acids long. CDR3 coding DNA: TGTGCCAGCAGCTTAGGTAAGGTCCGAGCGGGAGTTTCCTTCGATGAGCAGTTCTTC. Its protein is CASSLGKVRAGVSFDEQFF. Combining the CDR3 with reference TRBV7-8 and TRBJ2-1 gives the whole variable domain GAGVSQSPRYKVAKRGQDVALRCDPISGHVSLFWYQQALGQGPEFLTYFQNEAQLDKSGLPSDRFFAERPEGSVSTLKIQRTQQEDSAVYLCASSLGKVRAGVSFDEQFFGPGTRLTVL.

This clone has a single count. The gene calls are TRBV28 and TRBJ1-5, with 8 bases matching TRBD1. Germline V gene data show CDR1 as MDHEN and CDR2 as SYDVKM. CDR3 length: 14 residues. V trimming: 2 bases; J trimming: 6 bases; junction bases outside the gene matches: 3. The CDR3 region has the DNA TGTGCCAGCAGTTTACGCCAGGGGGCTCAGCCCCAGCATTTT. It is translated as CASSLRQGAQPQHF.

CDR3 residues: CASSERAVRSYEQYF. DNA of the CDR3: TGTGCCAGCAGTGAGCGGGCCGTCCGGTCCTACGAGCAGTACTTC. This chain joins TRBV6-1 and TRBJ2-7, with a possible D match to TRBD2 (5 bases). This CDR3 has 15 residues. Trimming removed 3 bases from V and 1 base from J, with 13 bases in between. CDR1 is MNHNS, CDR2 SASEGT, per germline.

This clone was recorded only once. The chain combines TRBV2 with TRBJ1-4, with 7 bases aligning to TRBD1. The CDR3 length is 15 residues. J lost 4 bases, V lost 7 bases, and 9 bases had no gene match. The germline gives CDR1 SNHLY, CDR2 FYNNEI. In DNA, the CDR3 is TGTGCCAGCACCCCGGGACAGCCCCTTAATGAAAAACTGTTTTTT. Its protein product is CASTPGQPLNEKLFF.

V gene TRBV2 combines with J gene TRBJ2-6; 9 bases line up with TRBD1. Germline assignment: CDR1 SNHLY and CDR2 FYNNEI. The trim removed 9 bases at V and 0 bases at J, leaving 6 bases unmatched. CDR3 length equals 16 residues. The CDR3 is CARGQGYTSGANVLTF. CDR3 bases: TGTGCCAGGGGACAGGGCTACACCTCTGGGGCCAACGTCCTGACTTTC. The complete variable domain, with remaining parts taken from reference TRBV2 and TRBJ2-6, reads EPEVTQTPSHQVTQMGQEVILRCVPISNHLYFYWYRQILGQKVEFLVSFYNNEISEKSEIFDDQFSVERPDGSNFTLKIRSTKLEDSAMYFCARGQGYTSGANVLTFGAGSRLTVL.

This chain links TRBV4-1 with TRBJ1-2; D uncertain. Looked up from germline, CDR1 is MGHRA and CDR2 is YSYEKL. CDR3 length: 14 amino acids. V dropped 1 base and J dropped 7 bases, with 13 bases sitting between them. CDR3 sequence (DNA): TGCGCCAGCAGCCAAGTCGGGGAGGTGGGTGGCTACACCTTC. Its translation is CASSQVGEVGGYTF.

The V gene is TRBV4-1, the J gene TRBJ1-2; D is ambiguous. This CDR3 contains 17 residues. Germline CDR1 MGHRA, CDR2 YSYEKL. V dropped 2 bases and J dropped 0 bases, with 16 bases sitting between them. The CDR3 reads CASSQNLYSYSNYGYTF. In DNA, the CDR3 is TGCGCCAGCAGCCAAAACCTGTACAGCTACTCTAACTATGGCTACACCTTC.

The chain is built from TRBV6-5 and TRBJ1-2; TRBD1 agrees at 12 bases. Germline CDR1 reads MNHEY; CDR2 reads SVGAGI. The CDR3 consists of 15 residues. The J segment lost 5 bases and the V segment lost 5 bases, leaving 6 bases of the junction unmatched. CDR3 DNA: TGTGCCAGCAGTCCGGGGACAGGGGGCTATTATGGCTACACCTTC. Translated: CASSPGTGGYYGYTF.

The rearrangement joins TRBV7-2 to TRBJ1-6; D unclear. CDR1 is SGHTA, CDR2 FQGNSA, per germline. V gave up 5 bases and J gave up 6 bases, with 14 bases separating them. This CDR3 contains 15 residues. The CDR3: CASSRGREGNSPLHF. CDR3 nucleotides: TGTGCCAGCAGCCGCGGACGGGAGGGTAATTCACCCCTCCACTTT.